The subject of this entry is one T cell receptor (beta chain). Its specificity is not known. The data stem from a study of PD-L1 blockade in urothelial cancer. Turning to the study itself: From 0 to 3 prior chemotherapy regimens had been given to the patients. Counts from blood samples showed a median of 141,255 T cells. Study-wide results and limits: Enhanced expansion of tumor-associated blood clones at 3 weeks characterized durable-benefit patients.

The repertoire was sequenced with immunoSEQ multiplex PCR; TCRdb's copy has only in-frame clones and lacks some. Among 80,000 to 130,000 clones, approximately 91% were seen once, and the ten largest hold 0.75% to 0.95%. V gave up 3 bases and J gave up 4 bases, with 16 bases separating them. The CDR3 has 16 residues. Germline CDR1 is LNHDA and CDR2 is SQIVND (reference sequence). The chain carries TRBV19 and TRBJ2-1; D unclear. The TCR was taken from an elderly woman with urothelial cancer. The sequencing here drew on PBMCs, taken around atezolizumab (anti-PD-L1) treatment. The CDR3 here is CASSMPRDYPYNEQFF. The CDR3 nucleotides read TGTGCCAGTAGTATGCCCCGAGATTACCCATACAATGAGCAGTTCTTC.